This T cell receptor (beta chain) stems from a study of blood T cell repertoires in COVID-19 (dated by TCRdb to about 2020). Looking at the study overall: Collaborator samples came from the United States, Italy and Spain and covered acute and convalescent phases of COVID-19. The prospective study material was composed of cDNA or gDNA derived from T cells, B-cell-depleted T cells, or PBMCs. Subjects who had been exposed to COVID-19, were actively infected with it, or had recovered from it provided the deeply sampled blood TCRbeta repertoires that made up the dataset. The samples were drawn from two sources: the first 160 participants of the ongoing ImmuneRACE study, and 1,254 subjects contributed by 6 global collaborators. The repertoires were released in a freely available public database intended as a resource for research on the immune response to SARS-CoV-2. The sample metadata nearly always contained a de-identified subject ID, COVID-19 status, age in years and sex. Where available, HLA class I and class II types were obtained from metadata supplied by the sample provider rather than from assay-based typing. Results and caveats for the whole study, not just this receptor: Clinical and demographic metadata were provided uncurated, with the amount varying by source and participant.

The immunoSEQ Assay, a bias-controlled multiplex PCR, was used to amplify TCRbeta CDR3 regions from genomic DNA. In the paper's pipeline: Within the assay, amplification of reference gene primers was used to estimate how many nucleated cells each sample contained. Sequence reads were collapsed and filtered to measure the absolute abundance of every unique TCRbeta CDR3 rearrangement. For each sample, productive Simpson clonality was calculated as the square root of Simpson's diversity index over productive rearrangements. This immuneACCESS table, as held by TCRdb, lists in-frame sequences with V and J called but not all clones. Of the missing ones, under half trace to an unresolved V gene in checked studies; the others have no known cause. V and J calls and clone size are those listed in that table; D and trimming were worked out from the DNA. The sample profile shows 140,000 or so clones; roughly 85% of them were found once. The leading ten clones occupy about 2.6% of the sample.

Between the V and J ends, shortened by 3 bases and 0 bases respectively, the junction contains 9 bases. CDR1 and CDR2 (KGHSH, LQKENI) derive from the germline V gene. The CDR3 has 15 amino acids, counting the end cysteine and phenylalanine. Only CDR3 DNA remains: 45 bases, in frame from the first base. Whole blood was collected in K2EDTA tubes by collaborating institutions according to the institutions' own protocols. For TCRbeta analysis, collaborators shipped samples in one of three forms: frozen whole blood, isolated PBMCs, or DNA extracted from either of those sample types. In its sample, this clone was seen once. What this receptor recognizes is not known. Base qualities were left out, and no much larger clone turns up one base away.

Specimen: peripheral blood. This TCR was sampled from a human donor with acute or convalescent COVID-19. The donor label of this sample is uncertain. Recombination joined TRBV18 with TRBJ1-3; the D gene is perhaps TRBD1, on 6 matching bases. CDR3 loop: CASSPQGSSGNTIYF. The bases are TGTGCCAGCTCACCTCAGGGGAGCTCTGGAAACACCATATATTTT.